This TCR beta chain emerged from a study of T-cell memory formation after mild COVID-19. As for the study in general: Each donor largely had its own TCR clusters. Study-wide points: That cross-reactive memory joined was suggested by some responding clones appearing in pre-infection memory.

This clonotype appeared many times. Its specificity is not known. UMIs and sample barcodes were carried by the TCR alpha and TCR beta cDNA libraries that 5'RACE produced using constant-segment primers. TCRdb reprocessed the 5' RACE reads via MiXCR and lists one record per CDR3 protein. The repertoire consists of roughly 300,000 distinct CDR3 sequences, with roughly 13% occurring once and the leading ten covering roughly 20%. V dropped 3 bases and J dropped 0; count of bases not matched to a gene: 7. The CDR3 covers 18 residues. CDR1 is SNHLY and CDR2 is FYNNEI in the germline V gene. Sequenced material: PBMCs or a T cell subset sorted from them (not recorded which). J is TRBJ2-4 and V is TRBV2, with 11 bases lining up with TRBD2. The origin of this receptor is a man younger than 35 who had mild COVID-19 (a few samples of this study predate the infection). Cell type and time point are not known. DNA for the CDR3: TGTGCCAGCAGTGATTTGGGACTAGCGGCTAGAGCCAAAAACATTCAGTACTTC. Translating gives CASSDLGLAARAKNIQYF. The whole variable domain, remainder taken from reference TRBV2 and TRBJ2-4, is EPEVTQTPSHQVTQMGQEVILRCVPISNHLYFYWYRQILGQKVEFLVSFYNNEISEKSEIFDDQFSVERPDGSNFTLKIRSTKLEDSAMYFCASSDLGLAARAKNIQYFGAGTRLSVL.